The clone carrying this T cell receptor (beta chain) appeared many times. The data derive from a study of T cells in Graves' hyperthyroidism and ophthalmopathy. Amplification yielded TCR beta CDR3 regions, with RNA transcripts as the source. An initial round of RT-PCR targeting the TCR CDR3 relied on the HTBI primer set. TCRdb ran MiXCR on the multiplex PCR reads and lists one entry per CDR3 protein. This table has around 440,000 distinct CDR3 sequences, around 16% appearing once. This sequence was found in a woman under 30 with Graves' hyperthyroidism. The sequencing sample was made of blood.

The CDR3 region has the DNA TGTGCCAGCAGGATTACAGGGAGGACCTACAATGAGCAGTTCTTC. Amino acid sequence: CASRITGRTYNEQFF. The chain carries TRBV6-1 and TRBJ2-1; the D call may be TRBD1 or TRBD2 (6 bases each). The CDR3 loop spans 15 amino acids. Germline loops: CDR1 MNHNS, CDR2 SASEGT. V was shortened by 6 bases and J by 2 bases, with 14 bases between the two germline ends.